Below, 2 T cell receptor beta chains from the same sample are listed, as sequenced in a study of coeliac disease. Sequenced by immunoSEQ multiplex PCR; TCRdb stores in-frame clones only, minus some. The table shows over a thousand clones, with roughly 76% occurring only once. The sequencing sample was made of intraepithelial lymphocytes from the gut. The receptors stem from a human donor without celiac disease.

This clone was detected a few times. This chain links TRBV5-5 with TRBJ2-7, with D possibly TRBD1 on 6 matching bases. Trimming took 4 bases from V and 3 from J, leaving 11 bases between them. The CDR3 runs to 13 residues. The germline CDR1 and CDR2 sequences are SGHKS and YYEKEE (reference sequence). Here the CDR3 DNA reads TGTGCCAGCAGCCGGGTGGACAGCTACGAGCAGTACTTC. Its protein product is CASSRVDSYEQYF.

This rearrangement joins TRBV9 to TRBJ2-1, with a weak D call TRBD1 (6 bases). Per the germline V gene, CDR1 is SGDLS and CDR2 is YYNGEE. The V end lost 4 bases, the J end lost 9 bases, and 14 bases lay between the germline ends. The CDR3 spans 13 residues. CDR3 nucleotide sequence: TGTGCCAGCAGCTACTCCCAGGGGACTGAGCAGTTCTTC. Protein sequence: CASSYSQGTEQFF. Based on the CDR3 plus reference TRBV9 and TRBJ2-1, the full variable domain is DSGVTQTPKHLITATGQRVTLRCSPRSGDLSVYWYQQSLDQGLQFLIQYYNGEERAKGNILERFSAQQFPDLHSELNLSSLELGDSALYFCASSYSQGTEQFFGPGTRLTVL.